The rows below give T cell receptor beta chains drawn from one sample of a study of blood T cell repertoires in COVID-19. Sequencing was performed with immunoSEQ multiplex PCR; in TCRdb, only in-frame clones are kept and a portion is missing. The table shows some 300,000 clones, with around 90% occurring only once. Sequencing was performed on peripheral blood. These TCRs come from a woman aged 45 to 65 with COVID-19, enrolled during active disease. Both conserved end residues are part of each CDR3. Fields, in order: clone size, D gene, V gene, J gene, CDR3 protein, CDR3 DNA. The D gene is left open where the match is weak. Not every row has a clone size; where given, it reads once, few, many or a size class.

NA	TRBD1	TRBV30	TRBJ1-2	CASSTGFSGYTF	TGTGCCTCCTCGACAGGGTTCTCTGGCTACACCTTC
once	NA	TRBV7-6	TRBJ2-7	CASSSGFYEQYF	TGTGCCAGCAGCTCGGGGTTCTACGAGCAGTACTTC
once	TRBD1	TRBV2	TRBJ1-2	CASSFSRDSYGYTF	TGTGCCAGCAGCTTTTCCAGGGACAGCTATGGCTACACCTTC
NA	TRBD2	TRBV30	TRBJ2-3	CARTSGATDTQYF	TGTGCCAGGACTAGCGGGGCCACAGATACGCAGTATTTT
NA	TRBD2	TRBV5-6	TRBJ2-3	CASSSVQLAGGTKDTQYF	TGTGCCAGCAGCTCCGTCCAACTAGCGGGAGGTACGAAAGATACGCAGTATTTT
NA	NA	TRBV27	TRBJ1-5	CASSLSGTPSNQPQHF	TGTGCCAGCAGTTTATCAGGGACACCCAGCAATCAGCCCCAGCATTTT
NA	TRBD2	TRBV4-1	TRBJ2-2	CASSQAGTSGRLDTGELFF	TGCGCCAGCAGCCAAGCCGGGACTAGCGGGAGATTGGACACCGGGGAGCTGTTTTTT
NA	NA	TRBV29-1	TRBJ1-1	CSVSQGWMGTEAFF	TGCAGCGTTTCTCAGGGGTGGATGGGCACTGAAGCTTTCTTT
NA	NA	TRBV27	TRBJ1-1	CASSRGGARTEAFF	TGTGCCAGCTCCCGAGGGGGGGCGAGAACTGAAGCTTTCTTT
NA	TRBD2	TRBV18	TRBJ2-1	CASSSGGSSYNEQFF	TGTGCCAGCTCCTCCGGGGGGAGCTCCTACAATGAGCAGTTCTTC
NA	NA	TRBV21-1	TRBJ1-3	CASRNRVRTPLRAGNTIYF	TGTGCCAGCAGAAACCGGGTCAGAACTCCTCTGAGGGCTGGAAACACCATATATTTT
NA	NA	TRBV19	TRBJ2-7	CASSIDWVLTGEQYF	TGTGCCAGTAGTATAGATTGGGTATTGACAGGTGAGCAGTACTTC
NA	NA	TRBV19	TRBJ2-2	CASSSGRSTGELFF	TGTGCCAGTAGCTCAGGGAGGAGCACCGGGGAGCTGTTTTTT
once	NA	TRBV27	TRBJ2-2	CASSFPAGELFF	TGTGCCAGCAGTTTCCCAGCCGGGGAGCTGTTTTTT
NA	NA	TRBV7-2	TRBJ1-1	CASSSTGGPEGAFF	TGTGCCAGCAGCTCCACGGGGGGGCCGGAGGGAGCTTTCTTT
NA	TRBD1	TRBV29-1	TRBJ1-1	CSVVPGQGQDTEAFF	TGCAGCGTCGTCCCGGGACAGGGTCAGGACACTGAAGCTTTCTTT
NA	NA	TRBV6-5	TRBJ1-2	CASRREQNYGYTF	TGTGCCAGCAGGAGAGAACAGAACTATGGCTACACCTTC
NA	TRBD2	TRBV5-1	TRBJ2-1	CASSLEASGEQFF	TGCGCCAGCAGCTTGGAGGCTAGCGGAGAGCAGTTCTTC
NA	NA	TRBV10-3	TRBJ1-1	CRSGERVNTEAFF	TGTAGATCTGGTGAGAGAGTTAACACTGAAGCTTTCTTT
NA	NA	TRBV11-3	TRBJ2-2	CASRPRRGRERERELFF	TGTGCCAGCCGACCCAGACGTGGCCGGGAGCGAGAGAGGGAGCTGTTTTTT
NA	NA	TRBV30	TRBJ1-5	CAWSHDSLNQPQHF	TGTGCCTGGAGCCACGACAGCCTCAATCAGCCCCAGCATTTT
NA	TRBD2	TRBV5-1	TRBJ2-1	CASRIDTSGPYNEQFF	TGCGCCAGCAGAATCGATACTAGCGGGCCTTACAATGAGCAGTTCTTC
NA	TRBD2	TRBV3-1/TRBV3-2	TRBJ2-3	CASSQDRASGSLDTQYF	TGTGCCAGCAGCCAAGATCGGGCTAGCGGGAGTTTGGATACGCAGTATTTT
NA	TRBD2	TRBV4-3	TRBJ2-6	CASSQVPSGIVSGANVLTF	TGCGCCAGCAGCCAAGTCCCCAGCGGGATAGTCTCTGGGGCCAACGTCCTGACTTTC
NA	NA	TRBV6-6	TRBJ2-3	CASSFSFPGTDTQYF	TGTGCCAGCAGTTTCTCTTTTCCCGGGACAGATACGCAGTATTTT
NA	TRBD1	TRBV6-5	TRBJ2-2	CASSRTGETGELFF	TGTGCCAGCAGCAGGACAGGGGAGACCGGGGAGCTGTTTTTT
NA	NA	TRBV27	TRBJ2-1	CASSLLGSEGPNEQFF	TGTGCCAGCAGTTTATTAGGTAGCGAAGGGCCCAATGAGCAGTTCTTC
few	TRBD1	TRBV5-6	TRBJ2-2	CASSTGTGAAGELFF	TGTGCCAGCAGCACCGGGACAGGGGCGGCCGGGGAGCTGTTTTTT
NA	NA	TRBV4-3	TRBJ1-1	CASSQDRWGGTEAFF	TGCGCCAGCAGCCAAGACCGGTGGGGAGGTACTGAAGCTTTCTTT
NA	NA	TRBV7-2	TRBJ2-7	CASSATQVVTYEQYF	TGTGCCAGCAGCGCGACACAGGTGGTAACCTACGAGCAGTACTTC
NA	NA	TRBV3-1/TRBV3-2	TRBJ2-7	CASSQDHRANEQYF	TGTGCCAGCAGCCAAGATCACAGGGCAAACGAGCAGTACTTC
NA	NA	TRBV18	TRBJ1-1	CASSPGVIQNTEAFF	TGTGCCAGCTCACCAGGAGTGATTCAGAACACTGAAGCTTTCTTT
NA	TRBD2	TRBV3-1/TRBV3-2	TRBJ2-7	CASSDRLAGAYEQYF	TGTGCCAGCAGCGACAGACTAGCGGGAGCCTACGAGCAGTACTTC
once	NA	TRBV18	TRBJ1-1	CASSLFTGGQRNTEAFF	TGTGCCAGCTCACTCTTCACGGGGGGGCAGAGGAACACTGAAGCTTTCTTT
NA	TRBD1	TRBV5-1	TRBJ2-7	CASSREPGGSYEQYF	TGCGCCAGCAGCAGGGAGCCAGGGGGATCCTACGAGCAGTACTTC
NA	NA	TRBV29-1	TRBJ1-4	CSVTQGGANEKLFF	TGCAGCGTGACACAGGGAGGGGCTAATGAAAAACTGTTTTTT
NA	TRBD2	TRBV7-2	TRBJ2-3	CASSIRTSGRPRITDTQYF	TGTGCCAGCAGCATACGGACTAGCGGGAGGCCCCGTATCACAGATACGCAGTATTTT
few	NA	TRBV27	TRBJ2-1	CASSASVSEQFF	TGTGCCAGCAGTGCCTCGGTTAGTGAGCAGTTCTTC
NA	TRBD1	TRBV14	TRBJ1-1	CASSQQWKGGVEAFF	TGTGCCAGCAGCCAGCAATGGAAAGGGGGCGTTGAAGCTTTCTTT
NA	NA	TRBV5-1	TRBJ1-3	CASTRDITSGNTIYF	TGCGCCAGCACCAGGGACATAACCTCTGGAAACACCATATATTTT
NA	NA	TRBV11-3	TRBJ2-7	CASSLTSGAKQYF	TGTGCCAGCAGCTTAACGTCAGGGGCCAAGCAGTACTTC